The 21 T cell receptor beta chains below come from one sample, sequenced in a study of blood T cells in healthy people across ages (dated by TCRdb to between 2014 and 2017). The library relied on 5' RACE. Reads for this sample came from an Illumina HiSeq 2500. A second PCR of roughly 7 to 12 cycles was run with a J-beta primer mix and a sample-barcoded 5' primer. The public sequencing data were trimmed at Q25 with fastp and processed into clonotypes with MiXCR by TCRdb, which kept only in-frame beta chains. Rows are unified per CDR3 protein, each entry keeping the most common DNA and genes. For this sample the table gives 700,000 to 950,000 distinct CDR3 sequences, of which about 40% were detected only once. More than 20% of the sample lies in the top ten. Source material: blood. The receptors originated from a woman aged 55-70 years in good health.

This chain uses TRBV10-3 with TRBJ2-1; unclear D gene. This CDR3 region has 13 residues. V lost 5 bases and J 9 bases, leaving 14 bases between the germline ends. Looked up from germline, CDR1 is ENHRY and CDR2 is SYGVKD. CDR3 protein: CAISKGLVVEQFF. DNA of the CDR3: TGTGCCATCAGTAAAGGGTTAGTAGTTGAGCAGTTCTTC.

The V and J genes are TRBV28 and TRBJ2-5, with TRBD1 matching over 8 bases. This CDR3 is 15 amino acids long. CDR1 and CDR2 from the germline V gene are MDHEN and SYDVKM. The V gene end was trimmed by 2 bases and the J gene end by 4 bases; junction bases not matched to a gene: 6. CDR3 sequence reads: CASSLITTGGETQYF. As DNA, the CDR3 is TGTGCCAGCAGTTTAATTACAACAGGGGGAGAGACCCAGTACTTC.

The V and J genes are TRBV20-1 and TRBJ2-7; 8 bases match TRBD2. The J call may be incorrect, as the DNA end agrees better with TRBJ2-5. Germline CDR1 reads DFQATT; CDR2 reads SNEGSKA (reference sequence). The CDR3 has 16 residues. The CDR3 sequence is CSASLGGAGLRETQYF. Written as DNA, the CDR3 is TGCAGTGCTAGTCTCGGGGGGGCAGGTTTGCGAGAGACCCAGTACTTC.

This clonotype was detected only a few times. This chain connects TRBV27 to TRBJ1-6; 8 positions match TRBD1. This CDR3 is 17 amino acids long. Per the germline V gene, CDR1 is MNHEY and CDR2 is SMNVEV (reference sequence). V trimming: 5 bases; J trimming: 8 bases; junction bases outside the gene matches: 14. CDR3 nucleotides: TGTGCCAGCAGTCTAGGACCGACAGGGGCGAGTTATTCACCCCTCCACTTT. Its translation is CASSLGPTGASYSPLHF.

This chain links TRBV9 with TRBJ2-5, with 12 bases matching TRBD2. V shed 0 bases, J shed 4 bases, and the junction held 7 bases outside the gene matches. The germline CDR1 and CDR2 sequences are SGDLS and YYNGEE. The CDR3 length is 17 residues. The CDR3 bases are TGTGCCAGCAGCGTAGCCGCGGGACTAGCGGGTCGAGAGACCCAGTACTTC. Translation: CASSVAAGLAGRETQYF.

V and J are TRBV29-1 and TRBJ2-5, with 7 bases aligning to TRBD1. J was trimmed by 3 bases and V by 4 bases; bases with no gene match: 5. Germline-derived CDR1 and CDR2 are SQVTM and ANQGSEA. The CDR3 spans 13 residues. CDR3 sequence: CSVGGTDKETQYF. CDR3 coding DNA: TGCAGCGTTGGTGGGACAGATAAAGAGACCCAGTACTTC.

This clonotype was counted a single time. The chain has TRBV20-1 and TRBJ2-5; D gene ambiguous. Trimming removed 0 bases from V and 1 base from J, with 12 bases in between. The germline V gene has CDR1 DFQATT and CDR2 SNEGSKA (reference sequence). The length of the CDR3 is 15 residues. CDR3 DNA: TGCAGTGCTAGAGATCCTAGGAGACCCCAAGAGACCCAGTACTTC. This translates into CSARDPRRPQETQYF.

This rearrangement joins TRBV6-4 to TRBJ2-3; 8 bases map to TRBD2. The CDR3 is 16 residues long. CDR1 and CDR2 from the germline V gene are MRHNA and SNTAGT. V lost 6 bases, J lost 0 bases, and 8 bases stayed unmatched. This CDR3 is CASRREASGSTDTQYF. The CDR3 coding sequence is TGTGCCAGCAGGAGGGAGGCTAGCGGGAGCACAGATACGCAGTATTTT.

Here the CDR3 reads CASSQGSRSPLHF. The CDR3 DNA is TGTGCCAGCAGCCAAGGATCGCGTTCACCCCTCCACTTT. The genes are TRBV3-1 and TRBJ1-6; D is unclear. The ends were cut back, 1 base at V and 9 bases at J, with 7 bases in the middle. CDR1 and CDR2 from the germline V gene are LGHDT and YNNKEL (reference sequence). The CDR3 extends over 13 amino acids.

DNA of the CDR3: TGTGCCAGCAGTTTTCAGGGGACAGGGAGGTTTCGGACTGAAGCTTTCTTT. Encoded protein: CASSFQGTGRFRTEAFF. The chain couples TRBV12-3 or TRBV12-4 to TRBJ1-1; 9 bases line up with TRBD1. V was pared by 3 bases and J by 5 bases, with 13 bases of the junction left unmatched. This CDR3 comprises 17 residues.

V and J are TRBV28 and TRBJ2-6, with unresolved D. V lost 6 bases and J lost 0, with 15 bases in between. The CDR3 consists of 17 residues. Germline CDR1 reads MDHEN; CDR2 reads SYDVKM. The CDR3: CASRSFDPNSGANVLTF. The CDR3 DNA is TGTGCCAGCAGGAGTTTTGATCCGAACTCTGGGGCCAACGTCCTGACTTTC.

As regards this clonotype: This may come from a read error, since a much larger clone is one base off. This chain joins TRBV29-1 and TRBJ2-5; D is undetermined. Deletions cut 1 base from V and 1 base from J, with 10 bases between. Germline V lookup: CDR1 SQVTM, CDR2 ANQGSEA. This CDR3 is 14 amino acids long. This CDR3 is CSVEAGWGQETQYF. The DNA for the CDR3 is TGCAGCGTTGAAGCCGGTTGGGGCCAAGAGACCCAGTACTTC.

This clonotype was found a few times. J is TRBJ2-7 and V is TRBV28, with TRBD1 matching over 8 bases. Trimming at V came to 6 bases and at J to 5 bases, leaving 12 bases not matched to a gene. Germline V gene sequence: CDR1 MDHEN, CDR2 SYDVKM. CDR3 length: 15 residues. The CDR3, as DNA: TGTGCCAGCAGCCTCGGCGGACAGGGTGATCACGAGCAGTACTTC. Amino acid sequence: CASSLGGQGDHEQYF. Based on the CDR3 plus reference TRBV28 and TRBJ2-7, the full variable domain is DVKVTQSSRYLVKRTGEKVFLECVQDMDHENMFWYRQDPGLGLRLIYFSYDVKMKEKGDIPEGYSVSREKKERFSLILESASTNQTSMYLCASSLGGQGDHEQYFGPGTRLTVT.

The gene calls are TRBV7-7 and TRBJ2-7; 10 bases align to TRBD1. This CDR3 contains 13 residues. CDR1 and CDR2 from the germline V gene are SSHAT and FNYEAQ (reference sequence). After removal of 5 bases from V and 6 bases from J, the junction contained 4 bases not matched to a gene. CDR3 in DNA: TGTGCCAGCAGCCCGACAGGGGGCAGCGAGCAGTACTTC. Protein product: CASSPTGGSEQYF.

The gene calls are TRBV6-2 or TRBV6-3 and TRBJ1-2; the D gene is possibly TRBD1 (5 bases). The ends were cut back, 8 bases at V and 8 bases at J, with 12 bases in the middle. The CDR3 loop spans 11 amino acids. CDR1 is MNHEY, CDR2 SVGEGT, per germline. The CDR3 DNA reads as TGTGCCAGCTGGGACGACCGGGGCTACACCTTC. It is translated as CASWDDRGYTF.

This clonotype was seen more than once but under ten times. V is TRBV20-1 and J is TRBJ1-2, with D perhaps matching TRBD1 (6 bases). The CDR3 sequence is 14 residues long. CDR1 and CDR2 (germline): DFQATT, SNEGSKA (reference sequence). Trimming pared 6 bases from V and 4 bases from J, leaving 18 bases between. This CDR3 is CSAVALQGGYGYTF. CDR3 coding DNA: TGCAGTGCCGTAGCCCTACAGGGTGGCTATGGCTACACCTTC.

This clonotype was recorded a few times. This chain links TRBV11-2 with TRBJ2-1; D might be TRBD2 (7 bases). The V end was cut by 6 bases, the J end by 0 bases, with 21 bases between. The germline gives CDR1 SGHAT, CDR2 FQNNGV. The CDR3 is 18 residues long. This CDR3 is CASRVRSWRGHSYNEQFF. DNA of the CDR3: TGTGCCAGCAGGGTAAGGAGCTGGCGGGGGCACTCCTACAATGAGCAGTTCTTC.

The rearrangement uses TRBV6-2 or TRBV6-3 and TRBJ2-7; TRBD1 agrees at 9 bases. J gave up 4 bases and V 6 bases, and 10 bases lay outside the gene matches. The CDR3 is 15 amino acids. Germline V gene lookup returns CDR1 MNHEY and CDR2 SVGEGT. The CDR3 protein is CASSRAGTGKYEQYF. DNA of the CDR3: TGTGCCAGCAGCCGAGCCGGGACAGGGAAGTACGAGCAGTACTTC.

The V gene is TRBV5-1, the J gene TRBJ1-1; a weak D match, TRBD1 (6 bases). Germline loops: CDR1 SGHRS, CDR2 YFSETQ. The CDR3 spans 16 residues. Trimming stripped 0 bases from V and 4 bases from J, with 16 bases between. The CDR3 protein is CASSLAPGGEATEAFF. The CDR3, as DNA: TGCGCCAGCAGCTTGGCCCCGGGGGGCGAGGCCACTGAAGCTTTCTTT.

A few counts support this clonotype. The rearrangement joins TRBV12-3 or TRBV12-4 to TRBJ1-2; D is possibly TRBD1 (5 bases). Trimming stripped 3 bases from V and 4 bases from J, with 12 bases between. The CDR3 covers 14 residues. The CDR3 reads CASSLWGGTYGYTF. The CDR3 DNA reads as TGTGCCAGCAGTTTGTGGGGGGGGACCTATGGCTACACCTTC.

V is TRBV12-3 or TRBV12-4 and J is TRBJ2-3; TRBD2 matches at 10 bases. Losses at the gene ends were 8 bases for V and 3 bases for J; bases not matched to a gene: 5. The CDR3 has 14 amino acids. CDR3 loop: CASLAGVVTDTQYF. The CDR3 coding sequence is TGTGCCAGCCTAGCGGGAGTGGTTACAGATACGCAGTATTTT.